Given below is one T cell receptor beta chain in context. What it recognizes is unknown. This sample is part of a study of CD8+CD57+ T cells in acquired aplastic anemia. Selection for sequencing was limited to patients who had shown CD8+CD57+ cell expansion by flow cytometry. Broader study findings: Approximately 28 CD8+ CDR3 sequences were shared between patients and controls.

Genomic DNA constituted the template upon which TCR beta VDJ and CDR3 profiling was performed. TCRdb processed the reads anew with MiXCR; each CDR3 protein has one entry. The sample shows approximately 470,000 distinct CDR3 sequences, 25% to 40% of them seen only once. The CDR3 contains 12 residues. Germline V CDR1 and CDR2: GTSNPN, SVGIG (reference sequence). Trimming removed 6 bases from V and 2 bases from J, with 10 bases in between. The sequence came from a human donor with aplastic anemia. The rearrangement uses TRBV30 and TRBJ1-2; D unclear. The sequenced sample consisted of sorted CD4+, CD8+, or CD8+CD57+ T cells (not recorded which) from PBMCs. In DNA form, the CDR3 reads TGTGCCTGCTCCGAACGGAACTATGGCTACACCTTC. Translation: CACSERNYGYTF. Based on the CDR3 plus reference TRBV30 and TRBJ1-2, the full variable domain is SQTIHQWPATLVQPVGSPLSLECTVEGTSNPNLYWYRQAAGRGLQLLFYSVGIGQISSEVPQNLSASRPQDRQFILSSKKLLLSDSGFYLCACSERNYGYTFGSGTRLTVV.